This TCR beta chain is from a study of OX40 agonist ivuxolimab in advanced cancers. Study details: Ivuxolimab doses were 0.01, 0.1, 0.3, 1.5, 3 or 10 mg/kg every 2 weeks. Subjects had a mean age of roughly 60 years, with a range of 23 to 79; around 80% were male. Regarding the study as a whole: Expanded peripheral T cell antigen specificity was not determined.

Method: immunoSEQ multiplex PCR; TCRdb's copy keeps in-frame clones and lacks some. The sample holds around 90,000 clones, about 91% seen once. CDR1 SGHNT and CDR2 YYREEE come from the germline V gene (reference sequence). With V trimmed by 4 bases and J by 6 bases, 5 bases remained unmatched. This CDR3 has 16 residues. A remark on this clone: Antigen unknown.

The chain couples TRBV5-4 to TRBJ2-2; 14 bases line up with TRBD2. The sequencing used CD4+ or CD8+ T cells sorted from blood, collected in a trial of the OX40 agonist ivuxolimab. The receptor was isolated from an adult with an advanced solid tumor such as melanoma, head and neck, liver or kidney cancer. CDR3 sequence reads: CASSEGLAGVPGELFF. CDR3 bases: TGTGCCAGCAGCGAGGGACTAGCGGGAGTCCCCGGGGAGCTGTTTTTT.